The 22 T cell receptor beta chains below come from one sample, sequenced in a study of blood T cell repertoires in COVID-19. Profiled with immunoSEQ multiplex PCR; TCRdb holds only in-frame clones, not every one. The sample includes 150,000 to 200,000 clones, 75% to 90% of them seen just once. The source material was peripheral blood. All receptors derive from a human donor in a cohort sampled during active COVID-19.

The rearrangement joins TRBV6-2 or TRBV6-3 to TRBJ1-4; TRBD1 might be the D (5 bases). V was shortened by 0 bases and J by 13 bases, with 18 bases between the two germline ends. This CDR3 is built from 15 residues. CDR1 is MNHEY and CDR2 is SVGEGT in the germline V gene. The CDR3 bases are TGTGCCAGCAGTTACTCGAACCGGAAAGCGGGGGGACTGTTTTTT. Encoded protein: CASSYSNRKAGGLFF.

This clone has a count of ten or more. This sequence joins TRBV23-1 and TRBJ2-7; TRBD1 agrees at 9 bases. TRBV23-1 is classed as an ORF, of uncertain function. The CDR3 runs 16 residues. V was pared by 4 bases and J by 5 bases, with 12 bases of the junction left unmatched. CDR3 loop: CASSPEGDREFHEQYF. The CDR3 DNA reads as TGCGCCAGCAGTCCCGAGGGGGACAGGGAGTTCCACGAGCAGTACTTC.

This clone turned up a few times. The V call is TRBV7-9, the J call TRBJ2-1; 15 bases agree with TRBD2. Germline V gene lookup returns CDR1 SEHNR and CDR2 FQNEAQ (reference sequence). The CDR3 has 17 amino acids. V dropped 2 bases and J dropped 7; count of bases not matched to a gene: 6. The CDR3 loop is CASSLRLGLAGGNEQFF. The CDR3, as DNA: TGTGCCAGCAGCTTAAGATTGGGACTAGCGGGAGGAAATGAGCAGTTCTTC. The entire variable domain, with the rest obtained from reference TRBV7-9 and TRBJ2-1, is as follows: DTGVSQNPRHKITKRGQNVTFRCDPISEHNRLYWYRQTLGQGPEFLTYFQNEAQLEKSRLLSDRFSAERPKGSFSTLEIQRTEQGDSAMYLCASSLRLGLAGGNEQFFGPGTRLTVL.

The V and J genes are TRBV29-1 and TRBJ2-1; D possibly corresponds to TRBD1 (7 bases). This CDR3 has 12 residues. CDR1 and CDR2 from the germline V gene are SQVTM and ANQGSEA. The germline V and J ends were trimmed by 7 bases and 5 bases, with 12 bases remaining between them. The DNA of the CDR3 is TGCAGCGGAGGGGGCGGGAACAATGAGCAGTTCTTC. Encoded protein: CSGGGGNNEQFF.

The DNA for the CDR3 is TGTGCCAGTAGTATTAGGCAGGGTCATGACAATGAGCAGTTCTTC. Encoded protein: CASSIRQGHDNEQFF. The rearrangement uses TRBV19 and TRBJ2-1; D is perhaps TRBD1 (5 bases). Trimming stripped 3 bases from V and 5 bases from J, with 14 bases between. This CDR3 spans 15 amino acids. CDR1 and CDR2 from the germline V gene are LNHDA and SQIVND (reference sequence).

This CDR3 is CASRPTGLNYGYTF. In nucleotides, the CDR3 is TGTGCCAGCAGACCTACAGGCCTCAACTATGGCTACACCTTC. J is TRBJ1-2 and V is TRBV6-5; D is perhaps TRBD1 (5 bases). V lost 6 bases and J 2 bases, leaving 13 bases between the germline ends. This CDR3 region has 14 residues. From germline, CDR1 is MNHEY and CDR2 SVGAGI.

The V call is TRBV30, the J call TRBJ1-6, with D hard to call. Trimming removed 1 base at V and 0 bases at J, with 13 bases between. The CDR3 sequence is 17 residues long. Looked up from germline, CDR1 is GTSNPN and CDR2 is SVGIG (reference sequence). In DNA, the CDR3 is TGTGCCTGGAGTGGAACTAAATTCAGCTCCTATAATTCACCCCTCCACTTT. It translates to CAWSGTKFSSYNSPLHF.

The V gene is TRBV4-1, the J gene TRBJ2-7; D perhaps matches TRBD2 (5 bases). This CDR3 has 14 amino acids. Trimming took off 1 base at V and 5 bases at J, with 12 bases between the two ends. Germline V CDR1 and CDR2: MGHRA, YSYEKL. The CDR3 spells CASSQVVEDHEQYF. In DNA, the CDR3 is TGCGCCAGCAGCCAAGTAGTGGAGGACCACGAGCAGTACTTC.

The CDR3 nucleotides are TGTGCCAGCAGCATAAGGGAGGTTCCCTACGAGCAGTACTTC. As protein: CASSIREVPYEQYF. This rearrangement joins TRBV7-8 to TRBJ2-7, with D possibly matching TRBD2 (6 bases). The germline V gene has CDR1 SGHVS and CDR2 FQNEAQ. The CDR3 extends over 14 amino acids. V was cut by 5 bases and J by 2 bases, with 13 bases left in between.

The J gene is TRBJ1-2, the V gene TRBV29-1; no definite D call. The CDR3 has 13 amino acids. The germline V gene has CDR1 SQVTM and CDR2 ANQGSEA. V lost 2 bases, J lost 0 bases, and 7 bases lay in between. CDR3 in amino acids: CSVEPGANYGYTF. The DNA of the CDR3 is TGCAGCGTTGAACCCGGAGCTAACTATGGCTACACCTTC.

This sequence joins TRBV27 and TRBJ2-1; 12 bases fit TRBD1. CDR1 is MNHEY and CDR2 is SMNVEV in the germline V gene (reference sequence). J lost 9 bases, V lost 6 bases, and 9 bases had no gene match. The CDR3 is 15 residues long. DNA for the CDR3: TGTGCCAGCAGGGCGGGGACAGGGGGCCGTCGTGAGCAGTTCTTC. It encodes CASRAGTGGRREQFF.

This clone was recorded once. The chain joins TRBV5-5 to TRBJ1-3, with D possibly matching TRBD1 (6 bases). The germline V gene has CDR1 SGHKS and CDR2 YYEKEE (reference sequence). This CDR3 spans 13 amino acids. The V gene lost 6 bases and the J gene lost 3 bases, with 10 bases spanning the gap. This CDR3 is CASTGTIGNTIYF. The DNA of the CDR3 is TGTGCCAGCACCGGGACAATTGGAAACACCATATATTTT.

The chain has TRBV7-9 and TRBJ1-2; 10 bases fit TRBD1. Germline CDR1 SEHNR, CDR2 FQNEAQ (reference sequence). The CDR3 has 16 amino acids. V lost 4 bases to trimming and J lost 8 bases; unmatched junction nucleotides: 13. The CDR3 DNA reads TGTGCCAGCAGCTCTTTCCGGGACAGGGGAACAGGCGGCTACACCTTC. Protein product: CASSSFRDRGTGGYTF.

The rearrangement uses TRBV10-3 and TRBJ2-3; 7 bases are shared with TRBD1. The ends lost 4 bases at V and 0 bases at J; junction bases unmatched: 7. The CDR3 loop spans 16 amino acids. Germline assignment: CDR1 ENHRY and CDR2 SYGVKD. The CDR3 spells CAISAGQPVSTDTQYF. In nucleotides, the CDR3 is TGTGCCATCAGTGCGGGACAGCCTGTGAGCACAGATACGCAGTATTTT.

This clone was found once. The chain links TRBV28 to TRBJ1-4; D not resolved. The germline V and J ends were trimmed by 7 bases and 5 bases, with 14 bases remaining between them. Germline loops: CDR1 MDHEN, CDR2 SYDVKM. The CDR3 runs to 14 residues. The CDR3 nucleotides are TGTGCCAGCAATCCGGACTGGGAGAATGAAAAACTGTTTTTT. Translated, it gives CASNPDWENEKLFF.

This clone was detected a few times. The chain employs TRBV28 and TRBJ2-7, with TRBD1 matching 9 bases. The CDR3 sequence is 15 residues long. Trimming at V came to 7 bases and at J to 2 bases, leaving 9 bases not matched to a gene. Germline V gene data show CDR1 as MDHEN and CDR2 as SYDVKM. CDR3 sequence reads: CASKSPGTGTYEQYF. In DNA, the CDR3 is TGTGCCAGCAAATCCCCCGGGACAGGGACCTACGAGCAGTACTTC. The complete variable domain, with remaining parts taken from reference TRBV28 and TRBJ2-7, reads DVKVTQSSRYLVKRTGEKVFLECVQDMDHENMFWYRQDPGLGLRLIYFSYDVKMKEKGDIPEGYSVSREKKERFSLILESASTNQTSMYLCASKSPGTGTYEQYFGPGTRLTVT.

This chain joins TRBV12-5 and TRBJ2-1; 13 bases fit TRBD2. CDR1 LGHNT and CDR2 FRNRAP come from the germline V gene. The junction had 10 bases not matched to a gene; V was cut back by 5 bases and J by 9 bases. CDR3 length equals 16 residues. The CDR3 region is CASGLKELAGGGEQFF. CDR3 coding DNA: TGTGCTAGTGGTCTCAAAGAACTAGCGGGAGGGGGTGAGCAGTTCTTC.

The chain employs TRBV7-2 and TRBJ2-7; 8 nucleotides align to TRBD1. J lost 1 base, V lost 5 bases, and 4 bases had no gene match. Germline loops: CDR1 SGHTA, CDR2 FQGNSA. The CDR3 loop spans 14 amino acids. As DNA, the CDR3 is TGTGCCAGCAGCGAAGGACAGGGATCCTACGAGCAGTACTTC. Protein product: CASSEGQGSYEQYF.

The rearrangement joins TRBV19 to TRBJ1-3; D unresolved. Germline V CDR1 and CDR2: LNHDA, SQIVND (reference sequence). V lost 7 bases and J lost 4, with 11 bases in between. This CDR3 contains 13 residues. The CDR3 loop is CASNPASGNTIYF. In DNA, the CDR3 is TGTGCCAGTAACCCAGCGTCCGGAAACACCATATATTTT. The full variable domain, its missing parts supplied by reference TRBV19 and TRBJ1-3, is DGGITQSPKYLFRKEGQNVTLSCEQNLNHDAMYWYRQDPGQGLRLIYYSQIVNDFQKGDIAEGYSVSREKKESFPLTVTSAQKNPTAFYLCASNPASGNTIYFGEGSWLTVV.

The rearrangement links TRBV7-8 to TRBJ2-6; a weak D match, TRBD1 (5 bases). Germline CDR1 SGHVS, CDR2 FQNEAQ. The CDR3 sequence is 16 residues long. V shed 4 bases and J shed 2 bases, with 12 bases lying between them. DNA of the CDR3: TGTGCCAGCAGCTATACCAGGGCAACTGGGGCCAACGTCCTGACTTTC. This encodes CASSYTRATGANVLTF.

The V gene is TRBV6-5, the J gene TRBJ1-1, with D perhaps matching TRBD1 (6 bases). V dropped 2 bases and J dropped 5 bases, with 9 bases sitting between them. Germline V lookup: CDR1 MNHEY, CDR2 SVGAGI. The CDR3 extends over 13 amino acids. The CDR3 coding sequence is TGTGCCAGCAGTTACGAGGGGGGGACTGAAGCTTTCTTT. Translated, it gives CASSYEGGTEAFF.

The chain uses TRBV30 and TRBJ1-1; TRBD1 agrees at 7 bases. V lost 6 bases and J lost 5; bases outside the gene matches: 9. The CDR3 contains 13 residues. CDR1 is GTSNPN and CDR2 is SVGIG in the germline V gene (reference sequence). CDR3 sequence (DNA): TGTGCCTGCAAGACAGGGACGGGGACTGAAGCTTTCTTT. Its protein product is CACKTGTGTEAFF.